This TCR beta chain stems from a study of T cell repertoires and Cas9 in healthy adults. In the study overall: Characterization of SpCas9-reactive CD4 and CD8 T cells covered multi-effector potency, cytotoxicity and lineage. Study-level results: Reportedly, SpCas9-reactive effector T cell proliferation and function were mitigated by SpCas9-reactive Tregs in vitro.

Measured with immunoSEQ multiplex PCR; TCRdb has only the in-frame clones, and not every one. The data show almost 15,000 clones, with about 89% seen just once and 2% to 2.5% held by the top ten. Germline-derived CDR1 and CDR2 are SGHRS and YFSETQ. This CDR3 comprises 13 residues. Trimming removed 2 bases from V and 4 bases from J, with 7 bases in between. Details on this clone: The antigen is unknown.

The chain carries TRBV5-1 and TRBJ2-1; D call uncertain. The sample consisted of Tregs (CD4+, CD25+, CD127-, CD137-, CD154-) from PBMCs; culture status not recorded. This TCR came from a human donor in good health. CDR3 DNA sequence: TGCGCCAGCAGCTTCCAACTGTACAATGAGCAGTTCTTC. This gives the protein CASSFQLYNEQFF.